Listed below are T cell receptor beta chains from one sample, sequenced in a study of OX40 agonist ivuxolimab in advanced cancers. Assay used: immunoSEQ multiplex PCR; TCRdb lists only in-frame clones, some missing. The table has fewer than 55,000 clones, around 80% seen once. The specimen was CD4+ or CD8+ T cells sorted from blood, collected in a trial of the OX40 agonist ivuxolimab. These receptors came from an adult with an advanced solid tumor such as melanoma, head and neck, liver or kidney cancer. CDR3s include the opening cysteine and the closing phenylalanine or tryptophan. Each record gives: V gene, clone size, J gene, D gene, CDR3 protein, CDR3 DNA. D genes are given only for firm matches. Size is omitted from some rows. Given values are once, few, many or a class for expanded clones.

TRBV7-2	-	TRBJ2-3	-	CASSLAVGQVEDTQYF	TGTGCCAGCAGCTTAGCGGTGGGCCAAGTGGAAGATACGCAGTATTTT
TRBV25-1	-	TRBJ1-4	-	CASSDFAGVNEKLFF	TGTGCCAGCAGTGACTTTGCAGGGGTTAATGAAAAACTGTTTTTT
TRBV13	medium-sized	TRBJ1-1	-	CASSSNKNTEAFF	TGTGCCAGCAGCTCGAATAAGAACACTGAAGCTTTCTTT
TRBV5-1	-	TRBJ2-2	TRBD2	CASSLTSGGNTGELFF	TGCGCCAGCAGCTTGACTAGCGGGGGGAACACCGGGGAGCTGTTTTTT
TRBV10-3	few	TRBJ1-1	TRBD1	CAISETGREAFF	TGTGCCATCAGCGAGACAGGGAGGGAAGCTTTCTTT
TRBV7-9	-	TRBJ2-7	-	CASSLAHGGLSYEQYF	TGTGCCAGCAGCTTAGCGCACGGCGGCTTGTCCTACGAGCAGTACTTC
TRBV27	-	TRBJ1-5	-	CASSLVGQPQHF	TGTGCCAGCAGTTTAGTGGGTCAGCCCCAGCATTTT
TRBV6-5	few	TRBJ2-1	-	CASTKPSGDNEQFF	TGTGCCAGCACCAAGCCAAGCGGTGACAATGAGCAGTTCTTC
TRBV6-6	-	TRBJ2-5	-	CASSMVETQYF	TGTGCCAGCAGTATGGTAGAGACCCAGTACTTC
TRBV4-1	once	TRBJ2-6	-	CASSQERQGVPSGANVLTF	TGCGCCAGCAGCCAAGAAAGGCAGGGTGTCCCGTCTGGGGCCAACGTCCTGACTTTC
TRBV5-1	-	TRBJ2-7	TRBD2	CASSLTGGSIYEQYF	TGCGCCAGCAGCCTGACGGGAGGGTCGATCTACGAGCAGTACTTC
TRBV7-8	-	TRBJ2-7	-	CASSFLSGLSSYEQYF	TGTGCCAGCAGCTTCCTTTCGGGCCTTAGCTCCTACGAGCAGTACTTC
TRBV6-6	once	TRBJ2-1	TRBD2	CASSYSAGGTFDEQFF	TGTGCCAGCAGTTACTCGGCGGGAGGGACCTTCGATGAGCAGTTCTTC
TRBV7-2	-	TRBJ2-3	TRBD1	CASSLQTGTDTQYF	TGTGCCAGCAGCCTACAGACAGGGACAGATACGCAGTATTTT
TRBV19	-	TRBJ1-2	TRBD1	CASSSSGGIVGYTF	TGTGCCAGTAGTAGTTCAGGGGGCATCGTAGGTTACACCTTC
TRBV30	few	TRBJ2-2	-	CAWTSVRTGELFF	TGTGCCTGGACCTCGGTCCGGACGGGGGAGCTGTTTTTT
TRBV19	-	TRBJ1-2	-	CASTPSAANYGYTF	TGTGCCAGTACTCCCTCGGCAGCTAACTATGGCTACACCTTC
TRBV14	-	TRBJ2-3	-	CASSGEFSTDTQYF	TGTGCCAGCAGTGGGGAGTTTAGCACAGATACGCAGTATTTT
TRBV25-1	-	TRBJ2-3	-	CASRITDTQYF	TGTGCCAGCAGGATCACAGATACGCAGTATTTT
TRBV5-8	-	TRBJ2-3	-	CASRADIRTDTQYF	TGTGCCAGCAGGGCGGACATTCGCACAGATACGCAGTATTTT
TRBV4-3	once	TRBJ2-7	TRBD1	CASSQDIGRGLLEQYF	TGCGCCAGCAGCCAAGATATCGGTAGGGGGCTCTTGGAGCAGTACTTC
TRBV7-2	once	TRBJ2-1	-	CASSSSSGSSYNEQFF	TGTGCCAGCAGCTCTTCGAGCGGAAGCTCCTACAATGAGCAGTTCTTC
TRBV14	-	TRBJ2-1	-	CASSPLGRSAGEQFF	TGTGCCAGCAGCCCCCTGGGGAGGAGTGCGGGTGAGCAGTTCTTC
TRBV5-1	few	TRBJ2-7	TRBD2	CASSLSPTSGYEQYF	TGCGCCAGCAGCTTGAGTCCGACTAGCGGGTACGAGCAGTACTTC
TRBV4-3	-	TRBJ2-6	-	CASSQDLENSGANVLTF	TGCGCCAGCAGCCAAGATTTGGAAAACTCTGGGGCCAACGTCCTGACTTTC
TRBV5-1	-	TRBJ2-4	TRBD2	CASSPGRPERDRHIQYF	TGCGCCAGCAGCCCTGGCCGTCCGGAGCGGGATCGGCACATTCAGTACTTC
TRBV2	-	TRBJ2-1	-	CASSLGYNEQFF	TGTGCCAGCAGTTTAGGTTACAATGAGCAGTTCTTC
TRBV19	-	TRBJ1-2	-	CASSIDLRGTSGDYGYTF	TGTGCCAGTAGTATAGATCTAAGGGGGACAAGCGGGGACTATGGCTACACCTTC
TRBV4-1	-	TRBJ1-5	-	CASSQVQRLTADQPQHF	TGCGCCAGCAGCCAAGTCCAAAGATTGACGGCGGATCAGCCCCAGCATTTT
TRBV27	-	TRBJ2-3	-	CASSLIGEADTQYF	TGTGCCAGCAGTTTAATCGGGGAAGCAGATACGCAGTATTTT
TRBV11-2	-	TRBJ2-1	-	CASSQSIGGHYNEQFF	TGTGCCAGCAGCCAATCCATCGGGGGACACTACAATGAGCAGTTCTTC
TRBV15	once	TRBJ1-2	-	CATSGDRGQGGYTF	TGTGCCACCAGCGGAGATCGGGGGCAGGGTGGCTACACCTTC
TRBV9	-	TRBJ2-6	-	CASSPQSSGANVLTF	TGTGCCAGCAGCCCCCAGAGCTCTGGGGCCAACGTCCTGACTTTC
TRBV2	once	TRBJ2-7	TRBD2	CASSPLAGPYEQYF	TGTGCCAGCAGTCCTCTAGCGGGACCTTACGAGCAGTACTTC
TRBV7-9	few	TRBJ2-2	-	CASSWSGVSGELFF	TGTGCCAGCAGCTGGTCGGGAGTCTCCGGGGAGCTGTTTTTT
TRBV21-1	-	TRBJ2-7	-	CASSFLGDTYEQYF	TGTGCCAGCAGCTTCTTGGGGGACACCTACGAGCAGTACTTC
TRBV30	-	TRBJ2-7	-	CAWSFGAYEQYF	TGTGCCTGGAGTTTCGGGGCTTACGAGCAGTACTTC
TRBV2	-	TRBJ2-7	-	CASSEERSYEQYF	TGTGCCAGCAGTGAAGAACGGTCTTACGAGCAGTACTTC
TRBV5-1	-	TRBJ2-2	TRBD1	CASSLDPRGRTGELFF	TGCGCCAGCAGCTTGGACCCCAGGGGGCGAACCGGGGAGCTGTTTTTT